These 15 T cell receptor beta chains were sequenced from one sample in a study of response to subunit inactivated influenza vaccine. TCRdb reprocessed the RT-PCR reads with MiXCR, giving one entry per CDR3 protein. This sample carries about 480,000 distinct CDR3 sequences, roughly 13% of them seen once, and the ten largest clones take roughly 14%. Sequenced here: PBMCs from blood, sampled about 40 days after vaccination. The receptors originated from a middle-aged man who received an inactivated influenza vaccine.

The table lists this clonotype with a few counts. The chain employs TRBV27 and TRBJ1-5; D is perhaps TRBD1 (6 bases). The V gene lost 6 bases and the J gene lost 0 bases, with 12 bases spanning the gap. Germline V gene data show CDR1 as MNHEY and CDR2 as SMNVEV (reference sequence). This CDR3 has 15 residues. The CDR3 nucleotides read TGTGCCAGCAGGACGGACAGCTATAGCAATCAGCCCCAGCATTTT. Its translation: CASRTDSYSNQPQHF.

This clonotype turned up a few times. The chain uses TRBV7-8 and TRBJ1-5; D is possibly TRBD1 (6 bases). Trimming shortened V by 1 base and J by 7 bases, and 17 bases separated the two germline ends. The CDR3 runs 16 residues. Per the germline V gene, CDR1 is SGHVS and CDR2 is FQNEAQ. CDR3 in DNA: TGTGCCAGCAGCTTAGAGGCAGGGGCTATTAACCAGCCCCAGCATTTT. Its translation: CASSLEAGAINQPQHF.

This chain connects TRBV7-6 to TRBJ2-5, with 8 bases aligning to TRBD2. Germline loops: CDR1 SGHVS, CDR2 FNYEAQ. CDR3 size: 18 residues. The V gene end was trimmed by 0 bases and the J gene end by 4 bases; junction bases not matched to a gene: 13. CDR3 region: CASSLALRGAGVGETQYF. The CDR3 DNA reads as TGTGCCAGCAGCTTAGCGCTAAGAGGAGCGGGGGTCGGAGAGACCCAGTACTTC.

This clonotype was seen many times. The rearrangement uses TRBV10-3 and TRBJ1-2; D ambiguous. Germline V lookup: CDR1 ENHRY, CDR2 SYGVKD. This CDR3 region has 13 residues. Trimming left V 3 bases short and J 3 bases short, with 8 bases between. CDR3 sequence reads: CAISDLNYYGYTF. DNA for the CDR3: TGTGCCATCAGTGATTTAAACTACTATGGCTACACCTTC.

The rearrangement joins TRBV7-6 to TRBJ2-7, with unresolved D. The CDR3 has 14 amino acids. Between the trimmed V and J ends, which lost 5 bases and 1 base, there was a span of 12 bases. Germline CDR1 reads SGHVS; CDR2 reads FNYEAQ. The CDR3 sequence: CASSIMAASYEQYF. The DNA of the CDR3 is TGTGCCAGCAGCATTATGGCAGCTTCCTACGAGCAGTACTTC. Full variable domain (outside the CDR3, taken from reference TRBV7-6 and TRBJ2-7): GAGVSQSPRYKVTKRGQDVALRCDPISGHVSLYWYRQALGQGPEFLTYFNYEAQQDKSGLPNDRFSAERPEGSISTLTIQRTEQRDSAMYRCASSIMAASYEQYFGPGTRLTVT.

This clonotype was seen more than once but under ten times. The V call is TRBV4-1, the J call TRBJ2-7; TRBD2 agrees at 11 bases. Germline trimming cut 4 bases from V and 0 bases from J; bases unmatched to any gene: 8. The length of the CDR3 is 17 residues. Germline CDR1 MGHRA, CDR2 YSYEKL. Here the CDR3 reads CASSPRPSGGPSYEQYF. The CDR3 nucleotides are TGCGCCAGCAGCCCCCGGCCTAGCGGGGGGCCCTCCTACGAGCAGTACTTC.

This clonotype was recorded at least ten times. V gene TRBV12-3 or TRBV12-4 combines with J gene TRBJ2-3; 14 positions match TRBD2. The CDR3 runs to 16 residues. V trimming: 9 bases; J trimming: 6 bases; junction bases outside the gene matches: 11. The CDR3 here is CASLWGLAGVRDTQYF. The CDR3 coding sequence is TGTGCCAGTCTTTGGGGACTAGCGGGAGTAAGGGATACGCAGTATTTT.

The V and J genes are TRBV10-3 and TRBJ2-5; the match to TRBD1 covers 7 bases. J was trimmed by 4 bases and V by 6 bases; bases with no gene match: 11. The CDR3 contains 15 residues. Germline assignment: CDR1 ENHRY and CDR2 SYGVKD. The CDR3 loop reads CAISPGRHRGETQYF. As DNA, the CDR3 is TGTGCCATCAGCCCCGGGCGGCACAGGGGAGAGACCCAGTACTTC.

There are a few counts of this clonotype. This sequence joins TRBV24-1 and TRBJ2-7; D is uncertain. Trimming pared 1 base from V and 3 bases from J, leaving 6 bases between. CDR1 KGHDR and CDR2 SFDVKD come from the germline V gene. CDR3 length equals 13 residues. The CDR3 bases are TGTGCCACCAGTGATTTCAAGAACTACGAGCAGTACTTC. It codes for CATSDFKNYEQYF.

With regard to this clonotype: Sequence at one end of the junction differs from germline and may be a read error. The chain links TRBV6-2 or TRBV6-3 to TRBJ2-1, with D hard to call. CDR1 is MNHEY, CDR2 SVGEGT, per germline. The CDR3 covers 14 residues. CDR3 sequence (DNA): TGTGCCAGCAGTGACTCTCCGGTGAAGGATGAGCAGTTCTTC. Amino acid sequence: CASSDSPVKDEQFF.

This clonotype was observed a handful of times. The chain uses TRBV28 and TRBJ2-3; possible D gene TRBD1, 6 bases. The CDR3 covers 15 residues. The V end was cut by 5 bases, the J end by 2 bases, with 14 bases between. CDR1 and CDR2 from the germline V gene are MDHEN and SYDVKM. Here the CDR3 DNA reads TGTGCCAGCAGTCGGGACAATGGGCCCACAGATACGCAGTATTTT. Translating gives CASSRDNGPTDTQYF.

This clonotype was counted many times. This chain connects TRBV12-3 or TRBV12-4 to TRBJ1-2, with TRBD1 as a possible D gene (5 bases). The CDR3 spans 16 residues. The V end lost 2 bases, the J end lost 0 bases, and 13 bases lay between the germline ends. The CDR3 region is CASSLTSTVANYGYTF. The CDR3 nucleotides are TGTGCCAGCAGTTTAACGTCGACAGTTGCTAACTATGGCTACACCTTC.

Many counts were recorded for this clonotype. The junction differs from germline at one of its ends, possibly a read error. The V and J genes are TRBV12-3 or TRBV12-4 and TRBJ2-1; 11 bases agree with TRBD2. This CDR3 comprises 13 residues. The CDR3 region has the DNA TGTGCCAGCAGCGGGATAGCGGGAGGGGCGGCGCTCTTC. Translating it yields CASSGIAGGAALF.

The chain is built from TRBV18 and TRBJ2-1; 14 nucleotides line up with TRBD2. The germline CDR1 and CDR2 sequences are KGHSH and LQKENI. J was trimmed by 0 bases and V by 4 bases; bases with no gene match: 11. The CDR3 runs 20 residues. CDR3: CASSLYWTSGGKSSYNEQFF. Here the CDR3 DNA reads TGTGCCAGCTCACTATACTGGACTAGCGGGGGGAAAAGCTCCTACAATGAGCAGTTCTTC. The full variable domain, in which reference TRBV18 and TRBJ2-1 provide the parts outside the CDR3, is NAGVMQNPRHLVRRRGQEARLRCSPMKGHSHVYWYRQLPEEGLKFMVYLQKENIIDESGMPKERFSAEFPKEGPSILRIQQVVRGDSAAYFCASSLYWTSGGKSSYNEQFFGPGTRLTVL.

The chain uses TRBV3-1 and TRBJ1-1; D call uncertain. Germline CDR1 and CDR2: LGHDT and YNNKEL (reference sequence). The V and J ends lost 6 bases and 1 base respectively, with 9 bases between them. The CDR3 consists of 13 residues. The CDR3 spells CASRQTRNTEAFF. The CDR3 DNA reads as TGTGCCAGCAGACAGACACGGAACACTGAAGCTTTCTTT.